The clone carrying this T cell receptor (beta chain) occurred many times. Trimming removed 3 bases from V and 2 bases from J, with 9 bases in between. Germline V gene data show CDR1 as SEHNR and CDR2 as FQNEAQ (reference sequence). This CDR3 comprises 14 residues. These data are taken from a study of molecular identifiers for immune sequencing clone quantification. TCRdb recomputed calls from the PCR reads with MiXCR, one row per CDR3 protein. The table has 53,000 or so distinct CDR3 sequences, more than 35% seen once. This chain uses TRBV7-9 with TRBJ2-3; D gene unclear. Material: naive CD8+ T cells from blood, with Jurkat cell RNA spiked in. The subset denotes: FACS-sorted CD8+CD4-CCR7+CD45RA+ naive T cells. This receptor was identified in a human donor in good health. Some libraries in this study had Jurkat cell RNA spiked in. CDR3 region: CASSFRRATDTQYF. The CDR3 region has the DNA TGTGCCAGCAGCTTCCGTAGGGCCACAGATACGCAGTATTTT.